This T cell receptor beta chain was observed in a study of blood T cell repertoires in COVID-19. Across the study: T cells, B-cell-depleted T cells, or PBMCs provided the cDNA or gDNA that served as material.

In the original processing: It was from reference gene primer amplification that nucleated cell counts were estimated. Sequencing was performed with immunoSEQ multiplex PCR; in TCRdb, only in-frame clones are kept and a portion is missing. V and J calls plus clone size are reproduced from that table; the DNA served to infer D and trimming. Of roughly 45,000 clones listed, 85% to 90% were seen once; the top ten hold less than 3%. Germline values: CDR1 SGHTA, CDR2 FQGTGA. The CDR3 sequence is 18 residues long. V lost 1 base and J lost 0, with 13 bases in between. This chain links TRBV7-3 with TRBJ2-6; possibly TRBD1 for D (5 bases). Material: peripheral blood. The sequence was obtained from a woman older than 75 with COVID-19, enrolled during active disease. CDR3 DNA: TGTGCCAGCAGCTTAATGGGGCAGGGTACCTCTGGGGCCAACGTCCTGACTTTC. Translation gives CASSLMGQGTSGANVLTF.